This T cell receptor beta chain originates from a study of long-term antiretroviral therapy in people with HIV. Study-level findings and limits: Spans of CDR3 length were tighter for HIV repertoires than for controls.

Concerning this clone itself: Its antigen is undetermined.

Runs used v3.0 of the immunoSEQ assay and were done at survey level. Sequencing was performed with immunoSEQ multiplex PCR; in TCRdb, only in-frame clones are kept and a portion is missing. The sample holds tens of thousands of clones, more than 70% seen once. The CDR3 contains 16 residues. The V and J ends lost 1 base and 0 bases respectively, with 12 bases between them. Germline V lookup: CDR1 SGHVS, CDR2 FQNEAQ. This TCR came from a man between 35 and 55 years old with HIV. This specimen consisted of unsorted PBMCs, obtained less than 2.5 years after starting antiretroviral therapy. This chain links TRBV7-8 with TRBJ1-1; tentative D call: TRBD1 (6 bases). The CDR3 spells CASSLDRVLMNTEAFF. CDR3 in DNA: TGTGCCAGCAGCTTAGACAGGGTGCTTATGAACACTGAAGCTTTCTTT.